These 8 T cell receptor beta chains share one sample of origin, sequenced in a study of T cell responses to AZD1222 COVID-19 vaccine. Sequenced by immunoSEQ multiplex PCR; TCRdb stores in-frame clones only, minus some. Of roughly 130,000 clones listed, about 90% are singletons. Sequencing was performed on peripheral blood, taken 28 days after the second dose of the MenACWY control vaccine. These receptors came from an adult who received the MenACWY meningococcal vaccine as a control.

The chain is built from TRBV7-9 and TRBJ1-2; 9 positions match TRBD1. The J segment lost 8 bases and the V segment lost 5 bases, leaving 12 bases of the junction unmatched. Germline V gives CDR1 SEHNR, CDR2 FQNEAQ (reference sequence). The CDR3 is 15 residues long. The CDR3 spells CASSVGGQGGGGYTF. DNA for the CDR3: TGTGCCAGCAGCGTAGGGGGACAGGGTGGCGGCGGCTACACCTTC.

The chain uses TRBV27 and TRBJ2-3, with 7 positions matching TRBD1. V was clipped by 7 bases and J by 1 base; unmatched bases: 5. The length of the CDR3 is 14 residues. Germline values: CDR1 MNHEY, CDR2 SMNVEV (reference sequence). CDR3 residues: CASKQGRGTDTQYF. The CDR3 region has the DNA TGTGCCAGCAAACAGGGGCGGGGCACAGATACGCAGTATTTT.

This clone was observed a single time. The CDR3 nucleotides read TGCGCCAGCAGCTTGACCCCCGCGGGATCCACCGGGGAGCTGTTTTTT. Translation gives CASSLTPAGSTGELFF. This sequence joins TRBV5-1 and TRBJ2-2; perhaps TRBD2 as D (6 bases). Germline CDR1 is SGHRS and CDR2 is YFSETQ. The V gene lost 1 base and the J gene lost 4 bases, with 14 bases spanning the gap. The CDR3 is 16 residues long.

V usage is TRBV7-2 and J usage is TRBJ2-5; TRBD1 matches at 7 bases. Germline CDR1 and CDR2: SGHTA and FQGNSA. After removal of 3 bases from V and 1 base from J, the junction contained 2 bases not matched to a gene. This CDR3 comprises 14 residues. The CDR3 loop is CASSFRDSQETQYF. In DNA form, the CDR3 reads TGTGCCAGCAGCTTCCGGGACAGCCAAGAGACCCAGTACTTC.

The CDR3 loop reads CASSFSRDVFSGNTIYF. The CDR3, as DNA: TGTGCCAGCAGCTTCTCCCGGGACGTCTTCTCTGGAAACACCATATATTTT. V is TRBV11-2 and J is TRBJ1-3; D is perhaps TRBD1 (5 bases). This CDR3 spans 17 amino acids. Trimming took 3 bases from V and 0 from J, leaving 15 bases between them. Germline-derived CDR1 and CDR2 are SGHAT and FQNNGV.

The rearrangement uses TRBV6-5 and TRBJ1-1; possibly TRBD1 for D (6 bases). Deletions cut 6 bases from V and 0 bases from J, with 14 bases between. CDR1 and CDR2 from the germline V gene are MNHEY and SVGAGI. This CDR3 is 15 amino acids long. In DNA form, the CDR3 reads TGTGCCAGCAGATACAGGGCCTACATGAACACTGAAGCTTTCTTT. This encodes CASRYRAYMNTEAFF.

The gene calls are TRBV18 and TRBJ2-7, with D uncertain. Germline CDR1 and CDR2: KGHSH and LQKENI. V was trimmed by 3 bases and J by 7 bases, leaving 10 bases between them. This CDR3 comprises 12 residues. CDR3 DNA: TGTGCCAGCTCACCTCGGGTTGGTGAGCAGTACTTC. It codes for CASSPRVGEQYF. Supplemented by reference TRBV18 and TRBJ2-7, the full variable domain reads NAGVMQNPRHLVRRRGQEARLRCSPMKGHSHVYWYRQLPEEGLKFMVYLQKENIIDESGMPKERFSAEFPKEGPSILRIQQVVRGDSAAYFCASSPRVGEQYFGPGTRLTVT.

In DNA form, the CDR3 reads TGCAGTGCTAGTTCCAGACCTCCAACTAATGAAAAACTGTTTTTT. This translates into CSASSRPPTNEKLFF. The chain employs TRBV20-1 and TRBJ1-4; D gene ambiguous. In germline, CDR1 is DFQATT, CDR2 SNEGSKA (reference sequence). This CDR3 is 15 amino acids long. V shed 3 bases and J shed 0 bases, with 11 bases lying between them.